This T cell receptor (beta chain) was recorded in a study of T-cell reconstitution after alpha-beta-depleted transplantation in children. The study's findings and limits: Newly produced T cells mostly accounted for T-cell counts and diversity one year post-transplant. From surviving recipient T cells and thymic progenitors came the high day-60 TCRbeta diversity observed in some patients. Expanded clones from the graft, numbering several hundred, reportedly supplied alpha-beta T cells about two months after transplant.

The V and J ends lost 0 bases and 9 bases respectively, with 13 bases between them. Germline V gene data show CDR1 as SGHDT and CDR2 as YYEEEE. The CDR3 length is 14 residues. Comments on this clonotype: Its antigen is as yet unknown.

TCRbeta library construction was performed incorporating unique molecular identifiers. TCRdb used MiXCR to reprocess the PCR reads, holding one entry per CDR3 protein. The data show 780,000 or so distinct CDR3 sequences, about 16% seen once. The sequencing used PBMCs, mostly from graft donor cells, collected 360 days after TCRalphabeta/CD19-depleted stem cell transplant. V usage is TRBV5-6 and J usage is TRBJ2-1; D unclear. The TCR comes from a male patient between 5 and 17 years old who had a stem cell transplant for acute lymphoblastic leukemia, so the T cells may come from the graft donor. CDR3 sequence (DNA): TGTGCCAGCAGCTTGGCCGCTAAGATTACTGAGCAGTTCTTC. Translation gives CASSLAAKITEQFF.